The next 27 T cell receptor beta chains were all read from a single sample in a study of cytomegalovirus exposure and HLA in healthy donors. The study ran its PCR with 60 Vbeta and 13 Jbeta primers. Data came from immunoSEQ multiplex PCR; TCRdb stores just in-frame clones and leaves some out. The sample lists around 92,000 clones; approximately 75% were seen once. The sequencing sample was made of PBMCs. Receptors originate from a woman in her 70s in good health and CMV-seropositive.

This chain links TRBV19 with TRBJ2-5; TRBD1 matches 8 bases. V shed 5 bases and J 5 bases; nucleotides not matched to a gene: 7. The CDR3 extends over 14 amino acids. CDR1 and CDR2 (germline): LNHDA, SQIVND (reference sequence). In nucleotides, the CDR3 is TGTGCCAGTAGTTATGGCAGGGGGCAGGAGACCCAGTACTTC. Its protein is CASSYGRGQETQYF.

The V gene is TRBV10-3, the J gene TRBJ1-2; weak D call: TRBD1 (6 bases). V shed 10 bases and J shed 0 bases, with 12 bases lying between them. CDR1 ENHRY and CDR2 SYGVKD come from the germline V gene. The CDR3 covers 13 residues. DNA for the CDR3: TGTGCCAGTCGGGACACAGCTAACTATGGCTACACCTTC. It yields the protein CASRDTANYGYTF.

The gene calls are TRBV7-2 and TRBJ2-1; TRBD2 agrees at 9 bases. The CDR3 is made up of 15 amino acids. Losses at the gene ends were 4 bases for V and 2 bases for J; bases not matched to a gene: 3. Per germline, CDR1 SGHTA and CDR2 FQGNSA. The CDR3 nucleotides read TGTGCCAGCAGCTCCGTAGCGGGGGCCTACAATGAGCAGTTCTTC. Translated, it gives CASSSVAGAYNEQFF.

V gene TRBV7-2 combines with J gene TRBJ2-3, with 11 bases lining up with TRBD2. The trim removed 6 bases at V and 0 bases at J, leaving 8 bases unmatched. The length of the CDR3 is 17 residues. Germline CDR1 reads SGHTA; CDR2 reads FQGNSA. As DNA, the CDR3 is TGTGCCAGCAGGACGGGACTAGCGGATTTTAGCACAGATACGCAGTATTTT. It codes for CASRTGLADFSTDTQYF. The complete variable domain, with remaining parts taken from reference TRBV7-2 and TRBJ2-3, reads GAGVSQSPSNKVTEKGKDVELRCDPISGHTALYWYRQSLGQGLEFLIYFQGNSAPDKSGLPSDRFSAERTGGSVSTLTIQRTQQEDSAVYLCASRTGLADFSTDTQYFGPGTRLTVL.

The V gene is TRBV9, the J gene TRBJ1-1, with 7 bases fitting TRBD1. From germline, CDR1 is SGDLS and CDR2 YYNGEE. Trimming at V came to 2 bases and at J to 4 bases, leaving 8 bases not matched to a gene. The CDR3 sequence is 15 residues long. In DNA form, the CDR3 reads TGTGCCAGCAGCGTCCATTTCCGGGACAGCACTGAAGCTTTCTTT. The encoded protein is CASSVHFRDSTEAFF.

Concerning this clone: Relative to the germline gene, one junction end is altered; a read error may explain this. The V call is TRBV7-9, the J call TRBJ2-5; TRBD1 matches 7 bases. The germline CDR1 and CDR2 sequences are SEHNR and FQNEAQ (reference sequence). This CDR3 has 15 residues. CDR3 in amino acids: CSSSGTGAGGETQYF. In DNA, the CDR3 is TGTTCCAGCAGCGGTACAGGGGCAGGAGGAGAGACCCAGTACTTC.

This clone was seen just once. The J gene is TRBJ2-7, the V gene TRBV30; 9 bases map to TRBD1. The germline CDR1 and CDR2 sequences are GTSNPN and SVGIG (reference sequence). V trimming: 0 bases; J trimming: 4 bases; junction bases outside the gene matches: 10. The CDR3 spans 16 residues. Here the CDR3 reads CAWSVQGGTGQYEQYF. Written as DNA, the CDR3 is TGTGCCTGGAGTGTACAAGGGGGGACAGGGCAGTACGAGCAGTACTTC.

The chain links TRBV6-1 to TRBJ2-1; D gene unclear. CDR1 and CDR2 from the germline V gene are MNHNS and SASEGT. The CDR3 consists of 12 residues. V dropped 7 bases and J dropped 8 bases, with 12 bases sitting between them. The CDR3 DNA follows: TGTGCCAGCACGGTAAAGCAGGATGAGCAGTTCTTC. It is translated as CASTVKQDEQFF.

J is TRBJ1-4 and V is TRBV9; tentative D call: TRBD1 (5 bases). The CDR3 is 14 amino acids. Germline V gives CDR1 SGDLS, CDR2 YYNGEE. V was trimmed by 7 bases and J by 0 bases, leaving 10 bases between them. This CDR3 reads CASGGGATNEKLFF. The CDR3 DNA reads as TGTGCCAGCGGGGGGGGAGCAACTAATGAAAAACTGTTTTTT.

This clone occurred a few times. CDR3 DNA sequence: TGCAGCGTACGAGAAACCAAAAACATTCAGTACTTC. Translation gives CSVRETKNIQYF. The chain combines TRBV29-1 with TRBJ2-4; the D is unclear. V gave up 6 bases and J gave up 2 bases, with 8 bases separating them. The CDR3 has 12 residues. Germline V gene data show CDR1 as SQVTM and CDR2 as ANQGSEA.

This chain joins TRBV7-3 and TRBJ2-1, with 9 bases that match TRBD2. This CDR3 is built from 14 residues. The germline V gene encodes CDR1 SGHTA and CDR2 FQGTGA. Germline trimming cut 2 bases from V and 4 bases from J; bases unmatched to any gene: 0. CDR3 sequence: CASSLAGGYNEQFF. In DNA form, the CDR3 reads TGTGCCAGCAGCTTAGCGGGAGGGTACAATGAGCAGTTCTTC. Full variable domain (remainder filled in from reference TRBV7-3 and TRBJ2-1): GAGVSQTPSNKVTEKGKYVELRCDPISGHTALYWYRQSLGQGPEFLIYFQGTGAADDSGLPNDRFFAVRPEGSVSTLKIQRTERGDSAVYLCASSLAGGYNEQFFGPGTRLTVL.

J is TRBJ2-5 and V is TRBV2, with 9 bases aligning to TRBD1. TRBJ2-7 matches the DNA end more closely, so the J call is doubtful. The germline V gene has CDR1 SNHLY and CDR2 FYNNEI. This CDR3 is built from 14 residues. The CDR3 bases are TGTGCCAGCAGGGGACAGGGAATCTCCTACGAGCAGTACTTC. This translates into CASRGQGISYEQYF.

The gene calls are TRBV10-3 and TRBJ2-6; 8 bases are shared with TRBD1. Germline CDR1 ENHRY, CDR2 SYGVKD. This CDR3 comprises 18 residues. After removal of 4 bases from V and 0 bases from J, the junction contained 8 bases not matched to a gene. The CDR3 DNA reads TGTGCCATCAGTGGGTCCCCAGGGGGCAGCTCTGGGGCCAACGTCCTGACTTTC. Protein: CAISGSPGGSSGANVLTF.

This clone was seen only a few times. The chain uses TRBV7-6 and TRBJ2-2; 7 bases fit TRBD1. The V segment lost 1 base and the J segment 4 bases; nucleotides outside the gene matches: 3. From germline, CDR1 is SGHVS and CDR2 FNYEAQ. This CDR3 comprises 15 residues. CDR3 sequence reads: CASSLDYRGTGELFF. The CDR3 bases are TGTGCCAGCAGCTTAGACTACAGGGGCACCGGGGAGCTGTTTTTT.

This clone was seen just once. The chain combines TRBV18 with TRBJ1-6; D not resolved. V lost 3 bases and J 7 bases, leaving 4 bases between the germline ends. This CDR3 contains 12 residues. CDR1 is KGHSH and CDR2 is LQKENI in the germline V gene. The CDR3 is CASSPENSPLHF. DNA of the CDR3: TGTGCCAGCTCACCGGAGAATTCACCCCTCCACTTT.

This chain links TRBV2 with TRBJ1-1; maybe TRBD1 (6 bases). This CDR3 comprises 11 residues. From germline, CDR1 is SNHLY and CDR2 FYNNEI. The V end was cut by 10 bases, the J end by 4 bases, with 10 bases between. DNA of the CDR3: TGTGCCACGGGGGGCACCACTGAAGCTTTCTTT. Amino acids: CATGGTTEAFF. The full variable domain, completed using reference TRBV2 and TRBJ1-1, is EPEVTQTPSHQVTQMGQEVILRCVPISNHLYFYWYRQILGQKVEFLVSFYNNEISEKSEIFDDQFSVERPDGSNFTLKIRSTKLEDSAMYFCATGGTTEAFFGQGTRLTVV.

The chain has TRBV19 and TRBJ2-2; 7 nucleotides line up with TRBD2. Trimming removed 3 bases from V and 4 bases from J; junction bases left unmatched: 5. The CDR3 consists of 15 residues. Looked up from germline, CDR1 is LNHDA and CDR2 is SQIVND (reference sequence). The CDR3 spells CASSMIASGTGELFF. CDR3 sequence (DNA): TGTGCCAGTAGTATGATCGCTAGCGGCACCGGGGAGCTGTTTTTT.

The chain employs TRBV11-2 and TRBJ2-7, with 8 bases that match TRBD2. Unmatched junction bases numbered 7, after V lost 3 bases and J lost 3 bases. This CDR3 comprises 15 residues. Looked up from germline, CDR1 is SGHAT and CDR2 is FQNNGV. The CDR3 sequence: CASSLYGGVYYEQYF. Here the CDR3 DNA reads TGTGCCAGCAGCTTGTACGGGGGGGTTTACTACGAGCAGTACTTC.

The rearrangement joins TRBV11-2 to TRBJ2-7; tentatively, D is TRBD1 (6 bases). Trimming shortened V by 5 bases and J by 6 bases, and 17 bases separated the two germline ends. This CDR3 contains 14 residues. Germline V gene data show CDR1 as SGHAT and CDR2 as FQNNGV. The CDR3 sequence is CASSTQQGWGEQYF. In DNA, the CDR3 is TGTGCCAGCAGCACCCAACAGGGCTGGGGCGAGCAGTACTTC.

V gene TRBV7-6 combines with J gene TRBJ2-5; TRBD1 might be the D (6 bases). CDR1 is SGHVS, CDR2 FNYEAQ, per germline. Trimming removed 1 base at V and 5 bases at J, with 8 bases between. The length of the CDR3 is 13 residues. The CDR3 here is CASSLVRGETQYF. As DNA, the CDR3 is TGTGCCAGCAGCTTAGTAAGGGGGGAGACCCAGTACTTC.

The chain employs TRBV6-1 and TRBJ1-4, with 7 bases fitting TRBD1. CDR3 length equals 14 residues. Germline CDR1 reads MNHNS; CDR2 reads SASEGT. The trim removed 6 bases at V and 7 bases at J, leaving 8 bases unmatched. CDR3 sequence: CASSRQGASEKLFF. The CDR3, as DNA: TGTGCCAGCAGCAGACAGGGTGCGAGTGAAAAACTGTTTTTT.

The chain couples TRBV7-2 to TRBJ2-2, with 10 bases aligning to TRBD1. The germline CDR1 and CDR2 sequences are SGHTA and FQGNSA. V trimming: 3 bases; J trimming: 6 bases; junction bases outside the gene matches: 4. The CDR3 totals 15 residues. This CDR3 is CASSFRQGASGELFF. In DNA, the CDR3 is TGTGCCAGCAGCTTTAGACAGGGGGCGTCCGGGGAGCTGTTTTTT.

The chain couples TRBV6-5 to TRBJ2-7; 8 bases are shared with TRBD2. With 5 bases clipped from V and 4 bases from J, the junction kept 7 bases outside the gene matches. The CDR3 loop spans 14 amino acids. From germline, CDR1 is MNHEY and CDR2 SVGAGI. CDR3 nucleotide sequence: TGTGCCAGCAGTGCACGGGAGGGCCTTTACGAGCAGTACTTC. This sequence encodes CASSAREGLYEQYF.

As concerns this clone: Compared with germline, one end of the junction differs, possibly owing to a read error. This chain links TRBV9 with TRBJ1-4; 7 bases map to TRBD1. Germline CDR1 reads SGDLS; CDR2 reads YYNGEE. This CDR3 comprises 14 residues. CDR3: CASSRGQSNKKLFF. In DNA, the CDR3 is TGTGCCAGCAGCAGGGGACAGAGTAATAAAAAACTGTTTTTT.

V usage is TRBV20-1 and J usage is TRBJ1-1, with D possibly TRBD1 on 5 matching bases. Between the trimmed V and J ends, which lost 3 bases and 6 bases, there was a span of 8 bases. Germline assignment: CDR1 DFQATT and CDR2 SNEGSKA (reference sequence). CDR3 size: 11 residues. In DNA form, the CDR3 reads TGCAGTGCTAGTTTGGGGCCTGAAGCTTTCTTT. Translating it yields CSASLGPEAFF.

In nucleotides, the CDR3 is TGTGCCAGCAGCTTAGTAGCGGGAGTAAGAGATACGCAGTATTTT. Translated, it gives CASSLVAGVRDTQYF. The gene calls are TRBV7-2 and TRBJ2-3; the match to TRBD2 covers 9 bases. V lost 1 base, J lost 5 bases, and 4 bases stayed unmatched. The CDR3 spans 15 residues. Germline V gene sequence: CDR1 SGHTA, CDR2 FQGNSA. Looking up the rest from reference TRBV7-2 and TRBJ2-3 gives the full variable domain: GAGVSQSPSNKVTEKGKDVELRCDPISGHTALYWYRQSLGQGLEFLIYFQGNSAPDKSGLPSDRFSAERTGGSVSTLTIQRTQQEDSAVYLCASSLVAGVRDTQYFGPGTRLTVL.

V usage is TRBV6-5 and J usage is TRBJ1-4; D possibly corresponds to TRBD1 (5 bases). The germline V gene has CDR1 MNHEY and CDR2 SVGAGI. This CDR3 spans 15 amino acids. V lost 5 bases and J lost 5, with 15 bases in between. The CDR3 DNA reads TGTGCCAGCAGTGCTCGGGGACGGGGGAATGAAAAACTGTTTTTT. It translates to CASSARGRGNEKLFF.